A selection of T cell receptor beta chains follows, all from one sample in a study of human T cells and chemical hapten exposure. In TCRdb, the RACE reads were re-called with MiXCR into one record per CDR3 protein. The profile shows approximately 38,000 distinct CDR3 sequences, approximately 10% of them singletons. The sample was whole blood, taken in connection with sensitization to the hapten diphenylcyclopropenone (DPC). The receptors were gathered from a man aged 25 to 40 with alopecia areata. Some clones in this sample may be carry-over from other donors' samples. CDR3s include the opening cysteine and the closing phenylalanine or tryptophan. The D gene is left open where the match is weak. The listing skips clone size in some rows; elsewhere it reads once, few, many or a size class.

J: TRBJ2-1
V: TRBV7-9
D: NA
size: many
DNA: TGTGCCAGCAGCTTAGTTTCCAGCTACAATGAGCAGTTCTTC
CDR3: CASSLVSSYNEQFF

J: TRBJ2-7
V: TRBV5-4
D: NA
size: many
DNA: TGTGCCAGCAGCTTGCAGGGTCGCTACGAGCAGTACTTC
CDR3: CASSLQGRYEQYF

J: TRBJ1-2
V: TRBV29-1
D: NA
size: NA
DNA: TGCAGCGTTGAGAGAGGAGGCTACACCTTC
CDR3: CSVERGGYTF

J: TRBJ2-1
V: TRBV7-9
D: TRBD2
size: many
DNA: TGTGCCAGCAGGGGACTAGTGAGTATCGATGAGCAGTTCTTC
CDR3: CASRGLVSIDEQFF

J: TRBJ2-1
V: TRBV6-4
D: TRBD2
size: medium-sized
DNA: TGTGCCAGCAGTGACTCCGGGGGGGGCAATGAGCAGTTCTTC
CDR3: CASSDSGGGNEQFF

J: TRBJ1-1
V: TRBV11-3
D: TRBD1
size: many
DNA: TGTGCCAGCAGCTTAGGACAGGGTTCAGCTTTCTTT
CDR3: CASSLGQGSAFF

J: TRBJ2-1
V: TRBV6-4
D: NA
size: NA
DNA: TGTGCCAGCAGTCCCGGGGTAGAGCCCGATGAGCAGTTCTTC
CDR3: CASSPGVEPDEQFF

J: TRBJ1-5
V: TRBV19
D: NA
size: many
DNA: TGTGCCAGTAGGGTGACAGCTCTTAGCAATCAGCCCCAGCATTTT
CDR3: CASRVTALSNQPQHF

J: TRBJ2-3
V: TRBV7-6
D: NA
size: many
DNA: TGTGCCAGCAGCTTTAGGGGCCGAAGCACAGATACGCAGTATTTT
CDR3: CASSFRGRSTDTQYF

J: TRBJ2-3
V: TRBV7-2
D: NA
size: many
DNA: TGTGCCAGCAGCTTAGCTAGCCCCCCAGATACGCAGTATTTT
CDR3: CASSLASPPDTQYF

J: TRBJ2-3
V: TRBV7-2
D: NA
size: few
DNA: TGTGCCAGCAGCTTATTGATTTTTGGCCTGCATACGCAGTATTTT
CDR3: CASSLLIFGLHTQYF

J: TRBJ2-3
V: TRBV20-1
D: TRBD2
size: few
DNA: TGCAGTGCTGGGTTTTGGACTAGCGGAACTAGCACAGATACGCAGTATTTT
CDR3: CSAGFWTSGTSTDTQYF

J: TRBJ1-1
V: TRBV7-9
D: NA
size: many
DNA: TGTGCCAGCAGCGTGACTGAAGCTTTCTTT
CDR3: CASSVTEAFF

J: TRBJ2-3
V: TRBV5-1
D: TRBD2
size: many
DNA: TGCGCCAGCGGGAGCGGGGGGTCTCCAGATACGCAGTATTTT
CDR3: CASGSGGSPDTQYF

J: TRBJ1-2
V: TRBV5-6
D: NA
size: many
DNA: TGTGCCAGCAGCCCAACGACGGAAAATAACTATGGCTACACCTTC
CDR3: CASSPTTENNYGYTF

J: TRBJ1-3
V: TRBV7-9
D: NA
size: many
DNA: TGTGCCAGCAGCCCCGGTCTTTCTGGAAACACCATATATTTT
CDR3: CASSPGLSGNTIYF

J: TRBJ2-3
V: TRBV12-5
D: NA
size: many
DNA: TGTGCTAGTGGTTTGTCGCAGGGCACAGATACGCAGTATTTT
CDR3: CASGLSQGTDTQYF

J: TRBJ2-2
V: TRBV2
D: NA
size: NA
DNA: TGTGCCAGCAGTGAACGGCGGACGAACACCGGGGAGCTGTTTTTT
CDR3: CASSERRTNTGELFF

J: TRBJ1-5
V: TRBV20-1
D: TRBD1
size: NA
DNA: TGCAGTGCTATCTCTCCTTTGACAGGGAATAATCAGCCCCAGCATTTT
CDR3: CSAISPLTGNNQPQHF

J: TRBJ2-6
V: TRBV5-5
D: NA
size: few
DNA: TGTGCCAGCAGCTTGAGGGCCACAGGGTCTGGGGCCAACGTCCTGACTTTC
CDR3: CASSLRATGSGANVLTF

J: TRBJ2-5
V: TRBV2
D: NA
size: many
DNA: TGTGCCAGCAGTCTCCAATCTACTAGGATTGGGTACGAGACCCAGTACTTC
CDR3: CASSLQSTRIGYETQYF

J: TRBJ2-3
V: TRBV28
D: NA
size: NA
DNA: TGTGCCAGCAGTTTAATGGGTTCAGTGGATACGCAGTATTTT
CDR3: CASSLMGSVDTQYF

J: TRBJ1-6
V: TRBV2
D: NA
size: many
DNA: TGTGCCAGCAGTGCAGGGGATAATTCACCCCTCCACTTT
CDR3: CASSAGDNSPLHF

J: TRBJ2-2
V: TRBV7-6
D: NA
size: NA
DNA: TGTGCCAGCAGCTTAGGGGGCAGGGCGAACACCGGGGAGCTGTTTTTT
CDR3: CASSLGGRANTGELFF

J: TRBJ1-1
V: TRBV20-1
D: NA
size: NA
DNA: TGCAGTGCTAGAGATCGTGCTGAAGCTTTCTTT
CDR3: CSARDRAEAFF

J: TRBJ2-7
V: TRBV20-1
D: NA
size: many
DNA: TGCAGTGCTAGTTCATCGGCGCCCTACGAGCAGTACTTC
CDR3: CSASSSAPYEQYF

J: TRBJ2-3
V: TRBV6-6
D: TRBD2
size: NA
DNA: TGTGCCAGCAGTTACTCGACGCGGGAGGGCCCCGGAGATACGCAGTATTTT
CDR3: CASSYSTREGPGDTQYF

J: TRBJ1-1
V: TRBV19
D: NA
size: NA
DNA: TGTGCCAGTAGTATAAAAGGCCCGGACTCAGGTATGGAAGCTTTCTTT
CDR3: CASSIKGPDSGMEAFF